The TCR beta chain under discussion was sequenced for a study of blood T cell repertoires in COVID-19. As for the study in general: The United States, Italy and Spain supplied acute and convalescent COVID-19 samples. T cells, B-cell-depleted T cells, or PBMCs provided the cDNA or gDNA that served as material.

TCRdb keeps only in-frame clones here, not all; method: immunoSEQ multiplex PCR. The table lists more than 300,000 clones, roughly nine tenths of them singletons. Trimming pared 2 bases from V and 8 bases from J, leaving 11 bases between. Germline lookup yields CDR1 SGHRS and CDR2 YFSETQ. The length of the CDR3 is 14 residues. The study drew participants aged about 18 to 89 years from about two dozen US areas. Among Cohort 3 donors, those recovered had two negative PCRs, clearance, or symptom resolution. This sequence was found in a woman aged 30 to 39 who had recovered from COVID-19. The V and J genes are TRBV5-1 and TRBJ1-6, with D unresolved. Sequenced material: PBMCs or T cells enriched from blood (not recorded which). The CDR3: CASSLRSLYSPLHF. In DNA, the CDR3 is TGCGCCAGCAGCTTACGTAGCCTCTATTCACCCCTCCACTTT.